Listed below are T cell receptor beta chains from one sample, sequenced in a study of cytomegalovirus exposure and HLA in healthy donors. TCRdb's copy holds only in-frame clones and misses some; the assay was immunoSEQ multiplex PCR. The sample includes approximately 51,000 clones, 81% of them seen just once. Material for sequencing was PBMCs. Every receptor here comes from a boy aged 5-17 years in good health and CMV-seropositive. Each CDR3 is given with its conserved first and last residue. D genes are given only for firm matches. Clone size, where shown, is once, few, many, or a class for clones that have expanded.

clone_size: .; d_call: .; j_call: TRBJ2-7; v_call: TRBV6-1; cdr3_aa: CASSEQGSYEQYF; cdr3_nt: TGTGCCAGCAGTGAACAGGGTTCCTACGAGCAGTACTTC
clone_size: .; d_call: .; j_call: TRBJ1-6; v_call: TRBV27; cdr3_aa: CASSLNPIHNSPLHF; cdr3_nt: TGTGCCAGCAGTTTAAATCCCATTCATAATTCACCCCTCCACTTT
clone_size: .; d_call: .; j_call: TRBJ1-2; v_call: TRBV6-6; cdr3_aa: CASSRREGYTF; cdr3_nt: TGTGCCAGCAGTCGCCGGGAAGGCTACACCTTC
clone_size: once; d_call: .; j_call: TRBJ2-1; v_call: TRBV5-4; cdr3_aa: CASSFGGLSYNEQFF; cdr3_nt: TGTGCCAGCAGCTTTGGTGGACTCTCCTACAATGAGCAGTTCTTC
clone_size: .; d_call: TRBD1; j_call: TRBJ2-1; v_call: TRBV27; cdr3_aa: CASSLRQGTYNEQFF; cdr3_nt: TGTGCCAGCAGTTTACGACAGGGGACCTACAATGAGCAGTTCTTC
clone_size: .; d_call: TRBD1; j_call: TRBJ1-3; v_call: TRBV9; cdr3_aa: CASSKGGTVGNTIYF; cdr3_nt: TGTGCCAGCTCAAAAGGGGGCACGGTCGGAAACACCATATATTTT
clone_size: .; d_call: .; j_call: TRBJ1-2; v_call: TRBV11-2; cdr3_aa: CASSLAGHRRSNYGYTF; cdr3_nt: TGTGCCAGCAGCTTAGCGGGACACCGGCGGAGTAACTATGGCTACACCTTC
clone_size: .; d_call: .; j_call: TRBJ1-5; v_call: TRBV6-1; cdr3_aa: CASTAAITQPQHF; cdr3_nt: TGTGCCAGCACTGCCGCTATAACTCAGCCCCAGCATTTT
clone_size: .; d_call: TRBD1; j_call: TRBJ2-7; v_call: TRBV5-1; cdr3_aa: CASSPGTEPYEQYF; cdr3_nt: TGCGCCAGCAGCCCCGGGACAGAGCCCTACGAGCAGTACTTC
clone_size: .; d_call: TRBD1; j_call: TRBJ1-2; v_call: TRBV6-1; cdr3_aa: CASRDQTGFGGYTF; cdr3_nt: TGTGCCAGCAGGGACCAGACAGGGTTTGGCGGCTACACCTTC
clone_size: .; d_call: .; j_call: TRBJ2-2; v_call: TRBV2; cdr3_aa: CASSEGGEPNTGELFF; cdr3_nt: TGTGCCAGCAGTGAAGGGGGGGAACCGAACACCGGGGAGCTGTTTTTT
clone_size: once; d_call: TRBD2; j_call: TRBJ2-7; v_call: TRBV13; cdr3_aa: CASRDPSGGSSYEQYF; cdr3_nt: TGTGCCAGCAGGGACCCTAGCGGGGGGAGCTCCTACGAGCAGTACTTC
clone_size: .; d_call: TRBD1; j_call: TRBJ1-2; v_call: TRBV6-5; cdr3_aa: CASSEPRGQGVGYTF; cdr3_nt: TGTGCCAGCAGCGAACCCCGGGGACAGGGGGTTGGCTACACCTTC
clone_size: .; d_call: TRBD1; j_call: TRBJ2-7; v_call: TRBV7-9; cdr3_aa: CASSGWDRGDSPEQYF; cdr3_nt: TGTGCCAGCAGCGGGTGGGACAGGGGAGATTCCCCGGAGCAGTACTTC
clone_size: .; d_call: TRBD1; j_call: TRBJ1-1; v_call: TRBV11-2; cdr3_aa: CASSATIRQGAAFF; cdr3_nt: TGTGCCAGCAGCGCGACCATCAGGCAGGGGGCAGCTTTCTTT
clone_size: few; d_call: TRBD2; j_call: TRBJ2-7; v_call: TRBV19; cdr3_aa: CASSIAVLASGDEQYF; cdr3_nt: TGTGCCAGTAGTATAGCGGTACTAGCGAGCGGGGACGAGCAGTACTTC
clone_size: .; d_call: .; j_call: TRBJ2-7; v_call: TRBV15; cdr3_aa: CATSRGGGLAYEQYF; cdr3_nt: TGTGCCACCAGTCGAGGAGGGGGCTTGGCCTACGAGCAGTACTTC
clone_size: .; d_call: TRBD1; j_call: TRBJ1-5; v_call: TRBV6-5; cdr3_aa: CASSYGQGRQPQHF; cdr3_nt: TGTGCCAGCAGTTACGGACAGGGTCGACAGCCCCAGCATTTT
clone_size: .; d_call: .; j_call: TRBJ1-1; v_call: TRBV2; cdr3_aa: CASRGPNTEAFF; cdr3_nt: TGTGCCAGCAGGGGGCCGAACACTGAAGCTTTCTTT
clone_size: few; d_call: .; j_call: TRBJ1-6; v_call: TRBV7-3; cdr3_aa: CASRNTGTNSPLHF; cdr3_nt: TGTGCCAGCAGGAATACAGGGACTAATTCACCCCTCCACTTT
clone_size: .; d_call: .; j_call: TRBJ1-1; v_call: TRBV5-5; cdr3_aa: CASSLIGFTGAFF; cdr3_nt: TGTGCCAGCAGCTTGATCGGGTTCACTGGAGCTTTCTTT
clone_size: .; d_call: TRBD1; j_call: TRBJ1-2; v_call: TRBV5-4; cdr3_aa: CASSRDRGVSYTF; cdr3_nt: TGTGCCAGCAGTCGGGACAGGGGAGTAAGCTACACCTTC
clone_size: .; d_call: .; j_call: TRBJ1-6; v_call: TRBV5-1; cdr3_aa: CASSLVPVNSPLHF; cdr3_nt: TGCGCCAGCAGCTTGGTGCCAGTAAATTCACCCCTCCACTTT
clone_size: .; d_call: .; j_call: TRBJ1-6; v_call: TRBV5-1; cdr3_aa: CASSLGPGGGSPLHF; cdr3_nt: TGCGCCAGCAGCCTCGGCCCGGGAGGCGGTTCACCCCTCCACTTT
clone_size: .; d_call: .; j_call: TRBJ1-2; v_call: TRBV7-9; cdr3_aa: CASTVLVVSDGYTF; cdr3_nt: TGTGCCAGCACCGTACTAGTGGTCTCGGATGGCTACACCTTC
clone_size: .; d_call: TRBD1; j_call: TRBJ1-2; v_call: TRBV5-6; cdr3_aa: CASSTDRRIFPYGYTF; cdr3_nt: TGTGCCAGCAGCACGGACAGGAGGATTTTTCCATATGGCTACACCTTC
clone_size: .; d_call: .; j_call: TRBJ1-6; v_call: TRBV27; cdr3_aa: CASSLSGEGWNSPLHF; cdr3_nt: TGTGCCAGCAGTTTGTCGGGGGAGGGGTGGAATTCACCCCTCCACTTT
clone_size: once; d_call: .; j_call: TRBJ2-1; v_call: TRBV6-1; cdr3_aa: CASSRQPLYNEQFF; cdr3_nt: TGTGCCAGCAGTCGACAGCCCCTCTACAATGAGCAGTTCTTC
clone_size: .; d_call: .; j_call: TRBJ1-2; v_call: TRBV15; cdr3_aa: CATSRDFYRNGYTF; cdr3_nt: TGTGCCACCAGCAGAGACTTCTACAGGAATGGCTACACCTTC
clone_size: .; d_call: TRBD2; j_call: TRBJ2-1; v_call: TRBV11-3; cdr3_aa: CASSPGGGSYNEQFF; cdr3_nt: TGTGCCAGCAGTCCGGGGGGTGGGTCCTACAATGAGCAGTTCTTC
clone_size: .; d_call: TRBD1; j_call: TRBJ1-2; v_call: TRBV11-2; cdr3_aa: CASSLAPPRQGGGYTF; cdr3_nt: TGTGCCAGCAGCTTAGCCCCCCCCCGACAGGGGGGCGGCTACACCTTC
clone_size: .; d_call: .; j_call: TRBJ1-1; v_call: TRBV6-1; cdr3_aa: CASSNERDTEAFF; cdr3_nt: TGTGCCAGCAGTAACGAAAGAGACACTGAAGCTTTCTTT
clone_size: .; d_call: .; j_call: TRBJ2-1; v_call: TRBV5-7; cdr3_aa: CASITRLDSYNEQFF; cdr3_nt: TGTGCCAGCATTACTCGACTAGATAGTTACAATGAGCAGTTCTTC
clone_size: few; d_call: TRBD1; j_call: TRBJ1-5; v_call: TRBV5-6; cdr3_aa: CASSSRQGQPQHF; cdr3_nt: TGTGCCAGCAGCTCCCGACAGGGCCAGCCCCAGCATTTT
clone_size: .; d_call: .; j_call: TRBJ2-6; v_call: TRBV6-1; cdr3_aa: CASSEDAGAGANVLTF; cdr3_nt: TGTGCCAGCAGTGAAGATGCAGGGGCTGGGGCCAACGTCCTGACTTTC
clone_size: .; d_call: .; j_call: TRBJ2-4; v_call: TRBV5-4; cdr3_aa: CASSLRDTRAKNIQYF; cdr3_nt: TGTGCCAGCAGCTTGAGGGACACGAGAGCCAAAAACATTCAGTACTTC
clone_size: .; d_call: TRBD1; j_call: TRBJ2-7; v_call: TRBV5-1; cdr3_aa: CASSLEGQGAREQYF; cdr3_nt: TGCGCCAGCAGCTTGGAAGGACAGGGGGCGCGGGAGCAGTACTTC
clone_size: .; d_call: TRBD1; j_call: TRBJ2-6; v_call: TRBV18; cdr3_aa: CASSRTGATSGANVLTF; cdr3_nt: TGTGCCAGCTCTAGGACAGGGGCGACCTCTGGGGCCAACGTCCTGACTTTC
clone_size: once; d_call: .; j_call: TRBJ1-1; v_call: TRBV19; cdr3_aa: CASSYQGNTEAFF; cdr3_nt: TGTGCCAGTTCCTATCAGGGGAACACTGAAGCTTTCTTT
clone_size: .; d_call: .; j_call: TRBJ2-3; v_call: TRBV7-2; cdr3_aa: CASSLAPGLLTDTQYF; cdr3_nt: TGTGCCAGCAGCTTAGCTCCCGGACTGCTCACAGATACGCAGTATTTT